The 30 T cell receptor beta chains presented below share a single source sample, sequenced in a study of response to subunit inactivated influenza vaccine. TCRdb reprocessed the RT-PCR reads with MiXCR, giving one entry per CDR3 protein. Of over 150,000 distinct CDR3 sequences in the sample, around 14% were seen once. The sample here was CD8+ T cells sorted from PBMCs, taken roughly 5 days after vaccination. These receptor sequences come from a man in his fifties who received an inactivated influenza vaccine.

The gene calls are TRBV6-1 and TRBJ2-2; D is undetermined. This CDR3 is built from 15 residues. The ends were cut back, 5 bases at V and 1 base at J, with 11 bases in the middle. CDR1 and CDR2 from the germline V gene are MNHNS and SASEGT. CDR3 loop: CASSRRPGNTGELFF. The CDR3 DNA reads as TGTGCCAGCAGTCGACGACCCGGGAACACCGGGGAGCTGTTTTTT.

In this sample, this clonotype turned up a few times. V and J are TRBV3-1 and TRBJ1-2, with 7 bases fitting TRBD1. Germline lookup yields CDR1 LGHDT and CDR2 YNNKEL (reference sequence). V trimming: 1 base; J trimming: 6 bases; junction bases outside the gene matches: 17. This CDR3 is 18 amino acids long. The CDR3 sequence is CASSQVGAGGGRDNGYTF. CDR3 bases: TGTGCCAGCAGCCAAGTAGGGGCAGGGGGAGGAAGGGACAATGGCTACACCTTC.

Of note for this clonotype: A much bigger clone sits one base away, suggesting this may be a read error. The chain carries TRBV29-1 and TRBJ2-7; D not certain. This CDR3 spans 13 amino acids. V was clipped by 6 bases and J by 2 bases, with 14 bases between them. The germline V gene has CDR1 SQVTM and CDR2 ANQGSEA. This CDR3 reads CSVDTADTYEQYF. The CDR3 DNA reads as TGCAGCGTAGACACGGCCGACACCTACGAGCAGTACTTC.

This clonotype was counted ten times or more. The chain links TRBV6-5 to TRBJ2-5; no clear D. The CDR3 extends over 15 amino acids. Germline V gives CDR1 MNHEY, CDR2 SVGAGI. V lost 1 base to trimming and J lost 4 bases, with 13 bases between them. This chain's CDR3 is CASSYYPGGVETQYF. The CDR3 bases are TGTGCCAGCAGTTACTACCCAGGTGGAGTAGAGACCCAGTACTTC.

J is TRBJ2-7 and V is TRBV12-2; TRBD2 is the table's D call, not checked against the DNA. TRBV12-2 is a pseudogene locus. There are 14 residues in the CDR3. The CDR3 DNA reads TGTGCAAGTCGCTCCCCTGGACTGAACTACGAGCAGTACTTC. Its protein product is CASRSPGLNYEQYF.

V is TRBV7-8 and J is TRBJ2-2, with a weak D call TRBD2 (6 bases). CDR3 size: 16 residues. Trimming cost V 1 base and J 2 bases, with 11 bases left between them. CDR1 and CDR2 from the germline V gene are SGHVS and FQNEAQ. The CDR3 protein is CASSLVEGPNTGELFF. Written as DNA, the CDR3 is TGTGCCAGCAGCTTAGTGGAGGGGCCAAACACCGGGGAGCTGTTTTTT.

This clonotype was seen a single time. The chain employs TRBV15 and TRBJ2-1; D is perhaps TRBD2 (6 bases). The ends were cut back, 2 bases at V and 6 bases at J, with 20 bases in the middle. CDR3 length equals 17 residues. The germline CDR1 and CDR2 sequences are LNHNV and YYDKDF (reference sequence). CDR3 sequence: CATSRKGLRTIFNEQFF. CDR3 DNA: TGTGCCACCAGCAGAAAGGGTTTGCGGACTATCTTCAATGAGCAGTTCTTC. The variable domain in full, with the rest retrieved from reference TRBV15 and TRBJ2-1, is DAMVIQNPRYQVTQFGKPVTLSCSQTLNHNVMYWYQQKSSQAPKLLFHYYDKDFNNEADTPDNFQSRRPNTSFCFLDIRSPGLGDTAMYLCATSRKGLRTIFNEQFFGPGTRLTVL.

This clonotype was detected a few times. V usage is TRBV7-8 and J usage is TRBJ1-1; perhaps TRBD1 as D (6 bases). Per the germline V gene, CDR1 is SGHVS and CDR2 is FQNEAQ. The CDR3 contains 15 residues. Between the trimmed V and J ends, which lost 2 bases and 5 bases, there was a span of 15 bases. The CDR3 protein is CASSLSSGGLTEAFF. The CDR3 nucleotides are TGTGCCAGCAGCTTAAGTTCCGGGGGCCTGACTGAAGCTTTCTTT.

This clonotype was picked up many times. The chain combines TRBV28 with TRBJ2-1; a weak D match, TRBD1 (6 bases). The CDR3 extends over 14 amino acids. V lost 6 bases and J 4 bases, leaving 13 bases between the germline ends. Germline assignment: CDR1 MDHEN and CDR2 SYDVKM. CDR3: CASRVRTVYNEQFF. CDR3 DNA sequence: TGTGCCAGCAGAGTCAGGACAGTTTACAATGAGCAGTTCTTC. The whole variable domain, remainder taken from reference TRBV28 and TRBJ2-1, is DVKVTQSSRYLVKRTGEKVFLECVQDMDHENMFWYRQDPGLGLRLIYFSYDVKMKEKGDIPEGYSVSREKKERFSLILESASTNQTSMYLCASRVRTVYNEQFFGPGTRLTVL.

This chain joins TRBV28 and TRBJ1-1, with unresolved D. The CDR3 consists of 16 residues. Per germline, CDR1 MDHEN and CDR2 SYDVKM. The ends were cut back, 3 bases at V and 5 bases at J, with 19 bases in the middle. CDR3: CASSFLPGLGSTEAFF. As DNA, the CDR3 is TGTGCCAGCAGTTTCCTCCCGGGTTTAGGGTCAACTGAAGCTTTCTTT.

The chain joins TRBV4-3 to TRBJ2-1; D is unclear. The length of the CDR3 is 14 residues. Germline CDR1 reads LGHNA; CDR2 reads YSLEER. Trimming pared 0 bases from V and 5 bases from J, leaving 8 bases between. As DNA, the CDR3 is TGCGCCAGCAGCCAAGACTGGCAGGACAATGAGCAGTTCTTC. This encodes CASSQDWQDNEQFF.

The chain has TRBV2 and TRBJ2-1, with D perhaps matching TRBD1 (6 bases). CDR3 length: 15 residues. The V end lost 6 bases, the J end lost 0 bases, and 12 bases lay between the germline ends. CDR1 and CDR2 from the germline V gene are SNHLY and FYNNEI. The CDR3 reads CASRQGQNSYNEQFF. CDR3 nucleotide sequence: TGTGCCAGCAGACAAGGACAGAACTCCTACAATGAGCAGTTCTTC. Supplemented by reference TRBV2 and TRBJ2-1, the full variable domain reads EPEVTQTPSHQVTQMGQEVILRCVPISNHLYFYWYRQILGQKVEFLVSFYNNEISEKSEIFDDQFSVERPDGSNFTLKIRSTKLEDSAMYFCASRQGQNSYNEQFFGPGTRLTVL.

V usage is TRBV13 and J usage is TRBJ2-3; tentatively, D is TRBD2 (6 bases). The CDR3 is 15 amino acids. Trimming took off 1 base at V and 2 bases at J, with 10 bases between the two ends. Germline V gives CDR1 PRHDT, CDR2 FYEKMQ (reference sequence). CDR3 DNA: TGTGCCAGCAGCTTAGAAGGGAGGTCCACAGATACGCAGTATTTT. Amino acid sequence: CASSLEGRSTDTQYF. The full variable domain, with the rest looked up from reference TRBV13 and TRBJ2-3, is AAGVIQSPRHLIKEKRETATLKCYPIPRHDTVYWYQQGPGQDPQFLISFYEKMQSDKGSIPDRFSAQQFSDYHSELNMSSLELGDSALYFCASSLEGRSTDTQYFGPGTRLTVL.

This clonotype was recorded a few times. The CDR3 region has the DNA TGTGCCAGCAGCCCCGAACAGTGGAATTTGAACACTGAAGCTTTCTTT. Its protein product is CASSPEQWNLNTEAFF. The genes are TRBV4-2 and TRBJ1-1; D not resolved. This CDR3 spans 16 amino acids. Germline CDR1 reads LGHNA; CDR2 reads YNFKEQ. V gave up 4 bases and J gave up 0 bases, with 15 bases separating them.

This rearrangement joins TRBV9 to TRBJ2-2; 7 bases align to TRBD1. The length of the CDR3 is 16 residues. Germline trimming cut 2 bases from V and 1 base from J; bases unmatched to any gene: 5. Germline V gives CDR1 SGDLS, CDR2 YYNGEE. Here the CDR3 DNA reads TGTGCCAGCAGCGTCTACACAGGGGTGAACACCGGGGAGCTGTTTTTT. It is translated as CASSVYTGVNTGELFF.

This clonotype was recorded a few times. The rearrangement links TRBV12-3 or TRBV12-4 to TRBJ2-7, with D tentatively TRBD2 (6 bases). There are 13 residues in the CDR3. Trimming removed 7 bases at V and 3 bases at J, with 13 bases between. The CDR3 DNA is TGTGCCAGCACCCCAGCGGGCCACTACGAGCAGTACTTC. Its translation: CASTPAGHYEQYF.

This clonotype was detected a few times. The V and J genes are TRBV25-1 and TRBJ2-7, with D possibly being TRBD2 (6 bases). Trimming shortened V by 3 bases and J by 6 bases, and 6 bases separated the two germline ends. The CDR3 consists of 11 residues. Per the germline V gene, CDR1 is MGHDK and CDR2 is SYGVNS. The CDR3: CASSEGLEQYF. CDR3 nucleotide sequence: TGTGCCAGCAGTGAGGGACTCGAGCAGTACTTC.

This clonotype ranks as medium-sized. V is TRBV13 and J is TRBJ2-1; tentative D call: TRBD2 (6 bases). The V end lost 3 bases, the J end lost 6 bases, and 15 bases lay between the germline ends. This CDR3 is 15 amino acids long. Germline CDR1 is PRHDT and CDR2 is FYEKMQ (reference sequence). Here the CDR3 reads CASSFSLGRSNEQFF. CDR3 in DNA: TGTGCCAGCAGCTTTAGTCTCGGGAGATCCAATGAGCAGTTCTTC.

In this sample, this clonotype turned up many times. This rearrangement joins TRBV2 to TRBJ2-7; D uncertain. This CDR3 spans 12 amino acids. Trimming pared 2 bases from V and 6 bases from J, leaving 8 bases between. The germline V gene encodes CDR1 SNHLY and CDR2 FYNNEI. CDR3 bases: TGTGCCAGCAGTGAAAGGCAAGTCGAGCAGTACTTC. The encoded protein is CASSERQVEQYF.

The J gene is TRBJ2-1, the V gene TRBV6-2 or TRBV6-3, with D possibly being TRBD1 (5 bases). Trimming cost V 5 bases and J 0 bases, with 11 bases left between them. Germline CDR1 MNHEY, CDR2 SVGEGT. The CDR3 spans 15 residues. The CDR3 DNA reads TGTGCCAGCAGTCTTTGGACACTCTCCTACAATGAGCAGTTCTTC. It yields the protein CASSLWTLSYNEQFF.

This clonotype was found many times. The chain carries TRBV12-3 or TRBV12-4 and TRBJ1-2, with 8 bases that match TRBD1. The CDR3 runs 16 residues. The junction had 11 bases not matched to a gene; V was cut back by 0 bases and J by 8 bases. CDR3 nucleotide sequence: TGTGCCAGCAGTTTAGCGCTGTGGACAGGGAAAAAGGGCTACACCTTC. Translating gives CASSLALWTGKKGYTF.

The chain is built from TRBV12-3 or TRBV12-4 and TRBJ1-3, with a possible D match to TRBD1 (5 bases). This CDR3 is built from 12 residues. V shed 6 bases and J shed 4 bases, with 7 bases lying between them. The CDR3 DNA sequence: TGTGCCAGCAGCCCAGGGGGAAACACCATATATTTT. This translates into CASSPGGNTIYF.

The chain carries TRBV6-2 or TRBV6-3 and TRBJ2-2, with D maybe TRBD1 (6 bases). V was pared by 6 bases and J by 1 base, with 12 bases between. CDR1 MNHEY and CDR2 SVGEGT come from the germline V gene. This CDR3 is built from 15 residues. The CDR3 is CASSHRQVNTGELFF. DNA of the CDR3: TGTGCCAGCAGCCATCGACAGGTGAACACCGGGGAGCTGTTTTTT.

On this clonotype: The junction does not match germline at one end; this may be a read error. V and J are TRBV6-2 or TRBV6-3 and TRBJ1-1; D is ambiguous. This CDR3 region has 13 residues. Germline CDR1 reads MNHEY; CDR2 reads SVGEGT. The CDR3 reads CASSWQATTEAFF. CDR3 nucleotides: TGTGCCAGCAGTTGGCAGGCGACCACTGAAGCCTTCTTT.

The chain employs TRBV6-2 or TRBV6-3 and TRBJ2-3, with D unresolved. The germline gives CDR1 MNHEY, CDR2 SVGEGT. Trimming removed 6 bases from V and 1 base from J, with 8 bases in between. This CDR3 has 13 amino acids. The CDR3 bases are TGTGCCAGCAGAGAAGTAGGCACAGATACGCAGTATTTT. Translated, it gives CASREVGTDTQYF.

The rearrangement uses TRBV16 and TRBJ2-2; the D is unclear. There are 13 residues in the CDR3. V lost 0 bases and J 3 bases, leaving 2 bases between the germline ends. Germline assignment: CDR1 KGHSY and CDR2 FQNENV. The CDR3 protein is CASSQSYTGELFF. As DNA, the CDR3 is TGTGCCAGCAGCCAATCGTACACCGGGGAGCTGTTTTTT. The variable domain in full, with the rest retrieved from reference TRBV16 and TRBJ2-2, is GEEVAQTPKHLVRGEGQKAKLYCAPIKGHSYVFWYQQVLKNEFKFLISFQNENVFDETGMPKERFSAKCLPNSPCSLEIQATKLEDSAVYFCASSQSYTGELFFGEGSRLTVL.

This chain connects TRBV7-6 to TRBJ2-2; D unresolved. Germline V gives CDR1 SGHVS, CDR2 FNYEAQ. The CDR3 has 12 residues. V was clipped by 0 bases and J by 7 bases, with 3 bases between them. CDR3 amino acids: CASSLAGGELFF. CDR3 coding DNA: TGTGCCAGCAGCTTAGCCGGCGGGGAGCTGTTTTTT.

The genes are TRBV28 and TRBJ1-1; D might be TRBD1 (5 bases). Germline lookup yields CDR1 MDHEN and CDR2 SYDVKM. The CDR3 runs 12 residues. Trimming took 3 bases from V and 6 from J, leaving 8 bases between them. This CDR3 is CASSFSGAEAFF. The CDR3 DNA reads TGTGCCAGCAGTTTCTCGGGGGCTGAAGCTTTCTTT.

The chain uses TRBV18 and TRBJ1-2; D not resolved. From germline, CDR1 is KGHSH and CDR2 LQKENI. Trimming stripped 5 bases from V and 2 bases from J, with 9 bases between. CDR3 length equals 13 residues. Here the CDR3 DNA reads TGTGCCAGCTCAGGCGCAGACAACTATGGCTACACCTTC. Its translation is CASSGADNYGYTF.

J is TRBJ2-1 and V is TRBV19, with 8 nucleotides matching TRBD1. Germline assignment: CDR1 LNHDA and CDR2 SQIVND (reference sequence). V lost 3 bases, J lost 7 bases, and 5 bases stayed unmatched. There are 14 residues in the CDR3. Here the CDR3 DNA reads TGTGCCAGTAGTATCGGACAGGGTAGGAATGAGCAGTTCTTC. Translated: CASSIGQGRNEQFF.